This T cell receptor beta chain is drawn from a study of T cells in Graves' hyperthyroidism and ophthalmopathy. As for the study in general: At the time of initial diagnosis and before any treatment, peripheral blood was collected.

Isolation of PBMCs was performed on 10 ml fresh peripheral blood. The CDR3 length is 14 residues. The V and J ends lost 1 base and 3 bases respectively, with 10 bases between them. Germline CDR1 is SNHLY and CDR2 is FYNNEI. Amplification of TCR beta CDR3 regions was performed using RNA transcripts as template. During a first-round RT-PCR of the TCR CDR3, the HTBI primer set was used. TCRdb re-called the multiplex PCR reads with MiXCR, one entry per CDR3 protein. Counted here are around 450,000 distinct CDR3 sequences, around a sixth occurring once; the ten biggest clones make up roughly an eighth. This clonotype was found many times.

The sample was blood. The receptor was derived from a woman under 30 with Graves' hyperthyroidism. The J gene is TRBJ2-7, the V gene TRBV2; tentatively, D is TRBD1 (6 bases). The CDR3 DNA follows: TGTGCCAGCAGTGAAGATGACAGGAACTACGAGCAGTACTTC. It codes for CASSEDDRNYEQYF.